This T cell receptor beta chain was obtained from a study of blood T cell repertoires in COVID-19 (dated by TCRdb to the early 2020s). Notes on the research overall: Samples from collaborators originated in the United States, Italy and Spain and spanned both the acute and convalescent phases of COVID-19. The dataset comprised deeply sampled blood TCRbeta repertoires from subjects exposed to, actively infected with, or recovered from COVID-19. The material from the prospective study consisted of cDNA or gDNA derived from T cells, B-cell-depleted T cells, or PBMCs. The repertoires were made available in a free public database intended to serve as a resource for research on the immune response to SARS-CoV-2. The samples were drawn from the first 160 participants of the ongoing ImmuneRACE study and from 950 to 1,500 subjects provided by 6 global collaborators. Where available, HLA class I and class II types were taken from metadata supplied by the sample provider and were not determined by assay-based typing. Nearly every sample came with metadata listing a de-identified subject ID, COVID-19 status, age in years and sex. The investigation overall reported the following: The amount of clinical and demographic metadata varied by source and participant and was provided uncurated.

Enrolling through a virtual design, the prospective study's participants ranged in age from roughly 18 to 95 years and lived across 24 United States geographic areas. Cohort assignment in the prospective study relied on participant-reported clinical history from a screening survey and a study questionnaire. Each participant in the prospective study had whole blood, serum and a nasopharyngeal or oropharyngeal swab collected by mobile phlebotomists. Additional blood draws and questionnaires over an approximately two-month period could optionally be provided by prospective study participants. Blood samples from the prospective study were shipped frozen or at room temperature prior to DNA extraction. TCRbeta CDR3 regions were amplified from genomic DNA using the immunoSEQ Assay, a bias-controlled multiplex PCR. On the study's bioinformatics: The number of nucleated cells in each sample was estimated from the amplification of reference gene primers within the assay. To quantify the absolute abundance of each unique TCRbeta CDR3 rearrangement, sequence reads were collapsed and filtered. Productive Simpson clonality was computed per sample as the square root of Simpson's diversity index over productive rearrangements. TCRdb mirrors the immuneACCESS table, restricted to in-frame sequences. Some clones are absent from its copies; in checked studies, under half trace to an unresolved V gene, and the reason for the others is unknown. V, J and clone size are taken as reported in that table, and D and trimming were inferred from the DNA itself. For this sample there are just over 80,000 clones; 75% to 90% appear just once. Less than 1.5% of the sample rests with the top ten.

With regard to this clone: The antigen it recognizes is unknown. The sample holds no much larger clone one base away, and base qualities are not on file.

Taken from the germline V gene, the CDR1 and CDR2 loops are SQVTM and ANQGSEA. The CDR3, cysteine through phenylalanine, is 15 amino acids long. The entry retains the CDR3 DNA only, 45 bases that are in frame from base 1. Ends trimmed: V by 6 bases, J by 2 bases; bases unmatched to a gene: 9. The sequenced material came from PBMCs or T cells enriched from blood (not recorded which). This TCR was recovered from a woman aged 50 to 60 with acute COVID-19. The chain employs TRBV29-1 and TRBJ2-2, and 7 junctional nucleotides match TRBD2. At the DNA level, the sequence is TGCAGCGTGGCCGTCCGGGGGGATAACACCGGGGAGCTGTTTTTT. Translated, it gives CSVAVRGDNTGELFF.